The clone carrying this T cell receptor beta chain was recorded a few times. The source of the sample is a study of blood T cell repertoires in COVID-19. Authors' processing steps: Reference gene primers were amplified, and this amplification served to estimate nucleated cell counts. Assay: immunoSEQ multiplex PCR; the TCRdb copy retains only in-frame clones and omits some. V and J calls and clone size come straight from that table; D and trimming were deduced from the DNA. The data hold about 120,000 clones, with around four fifths observed a single time. CDR3 length equals 13 residues. Trimming shortened V by 1 base and J by 2 bases, and 5 bases separated the two germline ends. Germline V gives CDR1 SNHLY, CDR2 FYNNEI.

This receptor was taken from a human donor in a cohort sampled during active COVID-19. J is TRBJ2-5 and V is TRBV2, with a tentative D call TRBD2 (5 bases). The sequencing input was peripheral blood. In DNA form, the CDR3 reads TGTGCCAGCAGTGAAGGACTACAAGAGACCCAGTACTTC. Protein: CASSEGLQETQYF. Together with reference TRBV2 and TRBJ2-5, the CDR3 gives the full variable domain: EPEVTQTPSHQVTQMGQEVILRCVPISNHLYFYWYRQILGQKVEFLVSFYNNEISEKSEIFDDQFSVERPDGSNFTLKIRSTKLEDSAMYFCASSEGLQETQYFGPGTRLLVL.